This T cell receptor beta chain was found in a study of blood T cell repertoires in COVID-19 (TCRdb year 2020). General notes on the study: Samples covering the acute and convalescent phases of COVID-19 were provided by collaborators in the United States, Italy and Spain. Where available, HLA class I and class II types were obtained from metadata supplied by the sample provider rather than from assay-based typing. The prospective study material was composed of cDNA or gDNA derived from T cells, B-cell-depleted T cells, or PBMCs. The repertoires were released in a freely available public database intended as a resource for research on the immune response to SARS-CoV-2. Deeply sampled blood TCRbeta repertoires from subjects exposed to, actively infected with, or recovered from COVID-19 were included in the dataset. Samples were obtained from the ongoing ImmuneRACE study (first 160 participants) and from about 1,300 subjects provided by 6 global collaborators. Sample metadata almost always included a de-identified subject ID, COVID-19 status, age in years and sex.

Points on this clone: The clone's antigen remains unknown. Within one base of it there is no much larger clone, and no base qualities were kept.

Whole blood was collected in K2EDTA tubes by collaborating institutions according to the institutions' own protocols. For TCRbeta analysis, collaborators shipped samples in one of three forms: frozen whole blood, isolated PBMCs, or DNA extracted from either of those sample types. Via the germline V gene, CDR1 is SNHLY and CDR2 FYNNEI. Its CDR3 holds 14 amino acids, cysteine through phenylalanine. The read is trimmed to its CDR3 DNA, 42 bases read in frame from base 1. V loses 3 bases, J loses 3 bases, and the germline ends lie 12 bases apart. What the work shows at the level of the full study, not this receptor alone: How much clinical and demographic metadata was included differed by source and by participant, and the metadata was provided uncurated.

TCRbeta CDR3 regions were amplified from genomic DNA using the immunoSEQ Assay, a bias-controlled multiplex PCR. In the source study's methods: The number of nucleated cells in each sample was estimated by amplification of reference gene primers within the assay. To quantify the absolute abundance of each unique TCRbeta CDR3 rearrangement, sequence reads were collapsed and filtered. For each sample, productive Simpson clonality was calculated by taking the square root of Simpson's diversity index across productive rearrangements. Not all clones reach the TCRdb copy of this immuneACCESS table, which keeps in-frame sequences only. Checked studies attribute under half of the gap to unresolved V genes and leave the rest unexplained. V and J calls and clone size come straight from that table; D and trimming were deduced from the DNA. The sample has 150,000 to 170,000 clones on record, under 85% of them singletons. Together, the top ten hold about 3.8% of the sample.

The chain was built from TRBV2 and TRBJ2-7; a confident D gene designation cannot be given. The TCR comes from a woman aged 80 or over with acute or convalescent COVID-19. The sequencing sample was made of peripheral blood. The DNA sequence is given as TGTGCCAGCAGTGACGACACGCCCCACTACGAGCAGTACTTC. This is translated as CASSDDTPHYEQYF.